These 24 T cell receptor beta chains share one sample of origin, sequenced in a study of neurological immune-mediated disorders. In TCRdb, the 5' RACE reads were re-called with MiXCR into one record per CDR3 protein. Of more than 50,000 distinct CDR3 sequences listed, roughly 8.3% were seen once; the top ten hold 1.5% to 2%. Time point described: longitudinal time-point 3. Sequenced input: PBMCs. These receptors all come from a woman aged 40-49 years in good health.

This clonotype showed up many times. The chain joins TRBV27 to TRBJ2-7; D is perhaps TRBD1 (5 bases). CDR3 size: 16 residues. The germline V gene encodes CDR1 MNHEY and CDR2 SMNVEV (reference sequence). The V end lost 0 bases, the J end lost 3 bases, and 15 bases lay between the germline ends. The CDR3 region is CASSLSVETALYEQYF. CDR3 coding DNA: TGTGCCAGCAGTTTATCGGTAGAGACAGCACTCTACGAGCAGTACTTC.

This clonotype has a count of ten or more. V is TRBV7-2 and J is TRBJ2-1; possible D gene TRBD2, 5 bases. V lost 5 bases, J lost 0 bases, and 14 bases lay in between. This CDR3 has 16 amino acids. Per germline, CDR1 SGHTA and CDR2 FQGNSA. CDR3 bases: TGTGCCAGCAGCCCTAAGAGCGGAAGCTCCTACAATGAGCAGTTCTTC. The encoded protein is CASSPKSGSSYNEQFF.

This clonotype occurred many times. The DNA of the CDR3 is TGCGCCAGCAGCGCCCGGCTTGAAAGGGAAGCTTTCTTT. This encodes CASSARLEREAFF. The chain recombines TRBV5-1 with TRBJ1-1; D ambiguous. Deletions cut 4 bases from V and 8 bases from J, with 15 bases between. The CDR3 has 13 amino acids. Germline assignment: CDR1 SGHRS and CDR2 YFSETQ.

Comment on this clonotype: Just one base apart from a much larger clone, this may be a read error. The chain uses TRBV6-6 and TRBJ1-5; D might be TRBD1 (6 bases). The CDR3 length is 15 residues. Germline V gene data show CDR1 as MNHNY and CDR2 as SVGAGI (reference sequence). The CDR3 region is CASSQQGRSNQPKHF. In DNA form, the CDR3 reads TGTGCCAGCAGTCAACAGGGTAGGAGCAATCAGCCCAAGCATTTT.

This clonotype was seen at least ten times. Its ends do not fully match the called genes, so a read error is possible. The V gene is TRBV5-1, the J gene TRBJ1-1, with unresolved D. This CDR3 contains 11 residues. Germline CDR1 SGHRS, CDR2 YFSETQ. The CDR3 bases are TGCGCCACCAGCACGAACACTGAAGCTTTCTTT. Its protein is CATSTNTEAFF.

At least ten counts were recorded for this clonotype. The V gene is TRBV6-5, the J gene TRBJ2-4; the match to TRBD1 covers 8 bases. CDR3 length: 16 residues. Per germline, CDR1 MNHEY and CDR2 SVGAGI. J was trimmed by 6 bases and V by 6 bases; bases with no gene match: 13. CDR3 coding DNA: TGTGCCAGCAGGGCTGTACAGGGGGATGTCGGAAACATTCAGTACTTC. This translates into CASRAVQGDVGNIQYF.

This clonotype appeared many times. CDR3 sequence reads: CSVAGENQPQHF. As DNA, the CDR3 is TGCAGCGTCGCAGGGGAAAATCAGCCCCAGCATTTT. This rearrangement joins TRBV29-1 to TRBJ1-5; weak D call: TRBD1 (6 bases). The ends were cut back, 6 bases at V and 4 bases at J, with 10 bases in the middle. This CDR3 region has 12 residues. Germline values: CDR1 SQVTM, CDR2 ANQGSEA.

This clonotype came up a few times. The V call is TRBV27, the J call TRBJ1-3, with TRBD1 identical over 7 bases. The V segment lost 5 bases and the J segment 0 bases; nucleotides outside the gene matches: 7. The CDR3 runs 16 residues. Looked up from germline, CDR1 is MNHEY and CDR2 is SMNVEV (reference sequence). This chain's CDR3 is CASSPRQGASGNTIYF. CDR3 coding DNA: TGTGCCAGCAGTCCCCGACAGGGAGCCTCTGGAAACACCATATATTTT.

For this clonotype: Since a much larger clone is just one base distant, this may be a read error. The J gene is TRBJ1-2, the V gene TRBV6-5; D is possibly TRBD1 (6 bases). V dropped 4 bases and J dropped 8 bases, with 11 bases sitting between them. CDR1 is MNHEY and CDR2 is SVGAGI in the germline V gene. The CDR3 is made up of 12 amino acids. The CDR3 region is CASSCRGLGYTF. The CDR3 nucleotides read TGTGCCAGCAGTTGCAGGGGACTCGGCTACACCTTC.

This clonotype was counted at least ten times. J is TRBJ2-3 and V is TRBV4-3, with D possibly TRBD2 on 6 matching bases. The V end was cut by 0 bases, the J end by 1 base, with 23 bases between. Germline V gene data show CDR1 as LGHNA and CDR2 as YSLEER. CDR3 size: 20 residues. The CDR3 is CASSQDLRPGRSGGTDTQYF. The CDR3 DNA follows: TGCGCCAGCAGCCAAGATCTCCGCCCCGGGCGTAGCGGTGGCACAGATACGCAGTATTTT.

This clonotype occurred many times. The V and J genes are TRBV20-1 and TRBJ2-7; D possibly uses TRBD1 or TRBD2 (5 bases each). The CDR3 runs to 14 residues. Germline V gene sequence: CDR1 DFQATT, CDR2 SNEGSKA (reference sequence). V shed 1 base and J shed 7 bases, with 17 bases lying between them. This CDR3 is CSARGDQGGWEQYF. The CDR3 DNA sequence: TGCAGTGCTAGAGGGGACCAGGGTGGTTGGGAGCAGTACTTC.

This clonotype showed up many times. V is TRBV5-1 and J is TRBJ2-1, with no clear D. Germline lookup yields CDR1 SGHRS and CDR2 YFSETQ. The CDR3 consists of 13 residues. The V end lost 0 bases, the J end lost 8 bases, and 9 bases lay between the germline ends. CDR3 residues: CASSLAWRHEQFF. The DNA of the CDR3 is TGCGCCAGCAGCTTGGCCTGGCGGCATGAGCAGTTCTTC.

The gene calls are TRBV3-1 and TRBJ1-2, with D perhaps matching TRBD1 (5 bases). This CDR3 has 13 residues. V lost 3 bases and J 4 bases, leaving 9 bases between the germline ends. The V gene's germline CDR1 is LGHDT and CDR2 YNNKEL (reference sequence). In DNA, the CDR3 is TGTGCCAGCAGCCAGGGGACCCTCTATGGCTACACCTTC. Translation: CASSQGTLYGYTF.

At least ten counts were recorded for this clonotype. The chain employs TRBV7-2 and TRBJ1-2, with no clear D. CDR3 length: 15 residues. Trimming removed 2 bases from V and 4 bases from J, with 14 bases in between. Germline CDR1 is SGHTA and CDR2 is FQGNSA. The CDR3 is CASSLWGQDVYGYTF. In DNA form, the CDR3 reads TGTGCCAGCAGCTTATGGGGTCAGGATGTCTATGGCTACACCTTC.

This clonotype was detected ten times or more. The chain carries TRBV4-3 and TRBJ1-1, with 8 bases matching TRBD1. This CDR3 region has 15 residues. The germline CDR1 and CDR2 sequences are LGHNA and YSLEER. With 1 base clipped from V and 10 bases from J, the junction kept 11 bases outside the gene matches. The CDR3 DNA follows: TGCGCCAGCAGCCAAGTGGGGACAGGCCCCCGGGGAGCTTTCTTT. Encoded protein: CASSQVGTGPRGAFF.

This clonotype occurred a few times. The rearrangement uses TRBV6-2 or TRBV6-3 and TRBJ2-7; the D is unclear. CDR3 length: 14 amino acids. The V and J ends lost 2 bases and 2 bases respectively, with 10 bases between them. Germline lookup yields CDR1 MNHEY and CDR2 SVGEGT. Here the CDR3 reads CASSYQAGTYEQYF. The CDR3, as DNA: TGTGCCAGCAGTTACCAGGCAGGAACCTACGAGCAGTACTTC.

This clonotype occurred many times. The V and J genes are TRBV20-1 and TRBJ2-2, with TRBD1 identical over 9 bases. With V trimmed by 6 bases and J by 6 bases, 5 bases remained unmatched. Germline V lookup: CDR1 DFQATT, CDR2 SNEGSKA (reference sequence). CDR3 length: 13 amino acids. This chain's CDR3 is CSAGGQGSGELFF. In nucleotides, the CDR3 is TGCAGTGCCGGGGGACAGGGCTCCGGGGAGCTGTTTTTT.

This clonotype was detected many times. The chain is built from TRBV7-2 and TRBJ2-7, with 11 bases matching TRBD2. The CDR3 contains 15 residues. Germline CDR1 SGHTA, CDR2 FQGNSA. With 5 bases clipped from V and 7 bases from J, the junction kept 10 bases outside the gene matches. CDR3 protein: CASSGTSGALGEQYF. The CDR3 coding sequence is TGTGCCAGCAGCGGGACTAGCGGCGCCCTGGGGGAGCAGTACTTC.

This clonotype was picked up many times. The chain has TRBV7-2 and TRBJ2-2; 7 nucleotides agree with TRBD1. The CDR3 is 17 amino acids. V lost 8 bases to trimming and J lost 2 bases; unmatched junction nucleotides: 14. Looked up from germline, CDR1 is SGHTA and CDR2 is FQGNSA. CDR3 amino acids: CASAIRPGQFNTGELFF. For the CDR3, the DNA is TGTGCCAGCGCCATAAGACCGGGACAGTTTAACACCGGGGAGCTGTTTTTT.

Ten or more counts support this clonotype. The chain links TRBV11-2 to TRBJ2-7; 8 positions agree with TRBD1. Germline lookup yields CDR1 SGHAT and CDR2 FQNNGV. The junction had 10 bases not matched to a gene; V was cut back by 7 bases and J by 2 bases. CDR3 length: 15 amino acids. The CDR3 spells CASTLYGRGPYEQYF. CDR3 DNA sequence: TGTGCCAGCACCCTTTATGGCAGGGGGCCCTACGAGCAGTACTTC.

This clonotype showed up many times. CDR3 DNA sequence: TGTGCCAGCAGCTGGAGCTCCTACGAGCAGTACTTC. Translation gives CASSWSSYEQYF. This chain uses TRBV3-1 with TRBJ2-7; unclear D gene. The CDR3 runs to 12 residues. With 5 bases removed from V and 0 bases from J, the gap between germline ends came to 5 bases. The V gene's germline CDR1 is LGHDT and CDR2 YNNKEL (reference sequence).

In its sample, this clonotype was seen many times. The chain links TRBV5-5 to TRBJ2-1; 13 nucleotides agree with TRBD2. Germline V CDR1 and CDR2: SGHKS, YYEKEE (reference sequence). The CDR3 spans 16 residues. Trimming removed 4 bases from V and 4 bases from J; junction bases left unmatched: 5. The CDR3 DNA sequence: TGTGCCAGCAGCAATGGACTAGCGGGGGAGTACAATGAGCAGTTCTTC. Its translation: CASSNGLAGEYNEQFF.

The chain couples TRBV6-5 to TRBJ2-7; 10 bases line up with TRBD1. The CDR3 sequence is 14 residues long. J was trimmed by 4 bases and V by 5 bases; bases with no gene match: 5. The germline gives CDR1 MNHEY, CDR2 SVGAGI. The CDR3 loop is CASSKGQGGYEQYF. CDR3 sequence (DNA): TGTGCCAGCAGTAAAGGACAGGGGGGGTACGAGCAGTACTTC.

The rearrangement links TRBV5-6 to TRBJ2-7, with 11 bases aligning to TRBD2. Germline V gene lookup returns CDR1 SGHDT and CDR2 YYEEEE. The CDR3 covers 15 residues. The V segment lost 0 bases and the J segment 3 bases; nucleotides outside the gene matches: 2. DNA for the CDR3: TGTGCCAGCAGCTTGGAGACTAGCGGGATCTACGAGCAGTACTTC. It codes for CASSLETSGIYEQYF.